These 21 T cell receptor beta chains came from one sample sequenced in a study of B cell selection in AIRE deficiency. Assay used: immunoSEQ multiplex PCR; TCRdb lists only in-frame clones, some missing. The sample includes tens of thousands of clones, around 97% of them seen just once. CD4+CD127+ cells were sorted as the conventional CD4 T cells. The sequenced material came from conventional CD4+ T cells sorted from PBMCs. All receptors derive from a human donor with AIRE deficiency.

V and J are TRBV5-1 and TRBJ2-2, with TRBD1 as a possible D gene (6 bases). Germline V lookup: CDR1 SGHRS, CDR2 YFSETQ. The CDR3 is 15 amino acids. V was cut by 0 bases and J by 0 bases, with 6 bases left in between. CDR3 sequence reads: CASSLDRANTGELFF. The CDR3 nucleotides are TGCGCCAGCAGCTTGGACAGGGCGAACACCGGGGAGCTGTTTTTT.

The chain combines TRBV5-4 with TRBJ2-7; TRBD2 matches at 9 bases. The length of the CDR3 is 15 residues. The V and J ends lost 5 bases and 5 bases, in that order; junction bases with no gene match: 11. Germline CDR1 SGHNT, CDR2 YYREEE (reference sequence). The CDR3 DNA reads TGTGCCAGCAGTTTTAAGGGACTAGCTCGGCACGAGCAGTACTTC. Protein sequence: CASSFKGLARHEQYF.

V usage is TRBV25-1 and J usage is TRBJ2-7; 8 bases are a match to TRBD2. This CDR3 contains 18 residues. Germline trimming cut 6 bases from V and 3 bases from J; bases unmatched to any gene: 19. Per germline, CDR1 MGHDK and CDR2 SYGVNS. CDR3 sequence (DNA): TGTGCCAGCAGGGGGACTAGTCCCGGTAAATCGGGCTTCTACGAGCAGTACTTC. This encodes CASRGTSPGKSGFYEQYF.

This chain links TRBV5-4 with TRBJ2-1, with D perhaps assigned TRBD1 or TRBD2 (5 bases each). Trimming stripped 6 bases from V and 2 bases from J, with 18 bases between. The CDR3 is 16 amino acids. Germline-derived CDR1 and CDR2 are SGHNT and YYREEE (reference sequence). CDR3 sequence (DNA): TGTGCCAGCAAGGATCGACGGGACGGAACCTACAATGAGCAGTTCTTC. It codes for CASKDRRDGTYNEQFF.

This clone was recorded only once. The chain's CDR3 is CASSSTPMGTEAFF. CDR3 DNA: TGTGCCAGCAGTTCGACACCTATGGGCACTGAAGCTTTCTTT. The V call is TRBV28, the J call TRBJ1-1; D call uncertain. CDR3 length: 14 residues. Germline V gene data show CDR1 as MDHEN and CDR2 as SYDVKM. The V end lost 4 bases, the J end lost 4 bases, and 13 bases lay between the germline ends. The whole variable domain, filled in from reference TRBV28 and TRBJ1-1, reads DVKVTQSSRYLVKRTGEKVFLECVQDMDHENMFWYRQDPGLGLRLIYFSYDVKMKEKGDIPEGYSVSREKKERFSLILESASTNQTSMYLCASSSTPMGTEAFFGQGTRLTVV.

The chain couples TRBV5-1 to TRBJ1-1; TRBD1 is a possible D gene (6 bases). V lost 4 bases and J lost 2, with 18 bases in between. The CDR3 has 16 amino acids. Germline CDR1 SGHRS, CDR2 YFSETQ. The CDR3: CASSPDPDRINTEAFF. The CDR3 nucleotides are TGCGCCAGCAGCCCAGACCCAGACAGGATTAACACTGAAGCTTTCTTT.

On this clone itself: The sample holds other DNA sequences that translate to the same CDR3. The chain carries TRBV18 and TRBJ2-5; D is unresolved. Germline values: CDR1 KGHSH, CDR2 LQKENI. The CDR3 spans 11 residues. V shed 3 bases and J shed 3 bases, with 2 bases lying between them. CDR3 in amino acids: CASSPKETQYF. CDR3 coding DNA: TGTGCCAGCTCACCCAAAGAGACCCAGTACTTC.

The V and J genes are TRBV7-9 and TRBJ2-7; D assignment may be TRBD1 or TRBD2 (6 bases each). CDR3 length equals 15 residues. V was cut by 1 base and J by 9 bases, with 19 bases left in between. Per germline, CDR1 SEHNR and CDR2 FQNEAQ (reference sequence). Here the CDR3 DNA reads TGTGCCAGCAGCTTAGTCCAGGGGAGGTTCTCTCGGCAGTACTTC. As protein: CASSLVQGRFSRQYF. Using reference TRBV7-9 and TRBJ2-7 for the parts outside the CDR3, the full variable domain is DTGVSQNPRHKITKRGQNVTFRCDPISEHNRLYWYRQTLGQGPEFLTYFQNEAQLEKSRLLSDRFSAERPKGSFSTLEIQRTEQGDSAMYLCASSLVQGRFSRQYFGPGTRLTVT.

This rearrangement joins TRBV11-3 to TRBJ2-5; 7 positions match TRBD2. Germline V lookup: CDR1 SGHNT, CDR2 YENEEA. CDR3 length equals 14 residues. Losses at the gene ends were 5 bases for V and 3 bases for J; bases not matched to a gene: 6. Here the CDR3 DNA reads TGTGCCAGCAGCCGCCGGGGGGATGAAGAGACCCAGTACTTC. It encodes CASSRRGDEETQYF.

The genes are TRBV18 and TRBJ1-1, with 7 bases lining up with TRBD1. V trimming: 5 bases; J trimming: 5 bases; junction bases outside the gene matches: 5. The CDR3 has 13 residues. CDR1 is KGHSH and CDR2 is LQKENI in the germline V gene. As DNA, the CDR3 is TGTGCCAGCTCAAGACAGGGCCCGACTGAAGCTTTCTTT. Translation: CASSRQGPTEAFF.

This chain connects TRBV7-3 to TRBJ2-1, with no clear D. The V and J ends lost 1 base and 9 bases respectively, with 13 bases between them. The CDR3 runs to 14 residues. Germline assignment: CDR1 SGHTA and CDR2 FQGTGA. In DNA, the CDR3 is TGTGCCAGCAGCTTAAGTGTAAGTTCGGGTGAGCAGTTCTTC. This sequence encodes CASSLSVSSGEQFF.

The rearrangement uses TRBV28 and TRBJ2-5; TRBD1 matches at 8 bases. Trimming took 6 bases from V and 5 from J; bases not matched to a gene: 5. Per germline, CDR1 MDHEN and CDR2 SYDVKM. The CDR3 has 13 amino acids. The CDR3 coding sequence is TGTGCCAGCAGCAGCACAGGGGGGGAGACCCAGTACTTC. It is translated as CASSSTGGETQYF.

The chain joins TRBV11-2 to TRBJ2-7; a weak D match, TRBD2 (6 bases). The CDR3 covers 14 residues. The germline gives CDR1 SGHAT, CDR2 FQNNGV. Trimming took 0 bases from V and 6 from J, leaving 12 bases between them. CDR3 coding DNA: TGTGCCAGCAGCTTAGATCCGGGGGTGGGCGAGCAGTACTTC. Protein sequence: CASSLDPGVGEQYF.

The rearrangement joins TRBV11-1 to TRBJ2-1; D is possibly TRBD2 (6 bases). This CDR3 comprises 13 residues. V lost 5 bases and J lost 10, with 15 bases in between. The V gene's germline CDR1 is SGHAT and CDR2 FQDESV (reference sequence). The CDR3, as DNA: TGTGCCAGCAGCGCTGAACGGACTACCGAGCAGTTCTTC. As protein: CASSAERTTEQFF.

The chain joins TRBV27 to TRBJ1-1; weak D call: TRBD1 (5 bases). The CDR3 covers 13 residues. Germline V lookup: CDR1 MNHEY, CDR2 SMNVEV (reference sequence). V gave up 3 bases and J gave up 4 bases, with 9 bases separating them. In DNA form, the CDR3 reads TGTGCCAGCAGTTTTCGGGGGAGCACTGAAGCTTTCTTT. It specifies CASSFRGSTEAFF.

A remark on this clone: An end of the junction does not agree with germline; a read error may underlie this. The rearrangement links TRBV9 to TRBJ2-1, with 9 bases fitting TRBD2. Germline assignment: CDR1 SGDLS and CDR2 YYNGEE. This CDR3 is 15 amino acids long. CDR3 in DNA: TGTGCCAGCAGTGTAGCGGGAGTGGGCTACAATGAGCAGTTCTTC. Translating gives CASSVAGVGYNEQFF.

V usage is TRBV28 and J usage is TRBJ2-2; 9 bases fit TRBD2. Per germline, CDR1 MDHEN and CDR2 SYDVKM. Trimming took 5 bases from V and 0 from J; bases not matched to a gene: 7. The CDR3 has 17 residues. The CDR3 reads CASSQRSGRTNTGELFF. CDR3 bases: TGTGCCAGCAGTCAGCGGAGCGGGAGGACGAACACCGGGGAGCTGTTTTTT.

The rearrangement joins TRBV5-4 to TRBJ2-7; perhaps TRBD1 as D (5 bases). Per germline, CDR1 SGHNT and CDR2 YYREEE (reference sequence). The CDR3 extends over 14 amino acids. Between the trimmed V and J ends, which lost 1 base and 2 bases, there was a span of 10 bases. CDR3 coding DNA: TGTGCCAGCAGCTTGACGCAGGGCCCCTACGAGCAGTACTTC. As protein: CASSLTQGPYEQYF.

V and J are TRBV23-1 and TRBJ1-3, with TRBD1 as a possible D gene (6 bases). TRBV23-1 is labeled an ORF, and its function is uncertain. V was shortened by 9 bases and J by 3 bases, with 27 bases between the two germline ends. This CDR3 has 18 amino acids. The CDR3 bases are TGCGCCAGGGAGGGTGTTGCAGGACAGTTGAATTGTGGAAACACCATATATTTT. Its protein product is CAREGVAGQLNCGNTIYF.

The CDR3 loop is CASSWDQFGFQETQYF. For the CDR3, the DNA is TGTGCCAGCAGTTGGGACCAGTTTGGGTTCCAAGAGACCCAGTACTTC. This chain connects TRBV27 to TRBJ2-5; the D gene could be TRBD1 or TRBD2 (5 bases each). Per germline, CDR1 MNHEY and CDR2 SMNVEV (reference sequence). The CDR3 runs 16 residues. The V and J ends lost 4 bases and 1 base respectively, with 16 bases between them.

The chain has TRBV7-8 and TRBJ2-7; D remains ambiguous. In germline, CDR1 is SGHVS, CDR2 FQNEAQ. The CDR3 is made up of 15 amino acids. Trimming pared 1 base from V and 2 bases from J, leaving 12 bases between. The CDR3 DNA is TGTGCCAGCAGCTTAGGCAGACTTTTCCCCTACGAGCAGTACTTC. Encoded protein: CASSLGRLFPYEQYF.